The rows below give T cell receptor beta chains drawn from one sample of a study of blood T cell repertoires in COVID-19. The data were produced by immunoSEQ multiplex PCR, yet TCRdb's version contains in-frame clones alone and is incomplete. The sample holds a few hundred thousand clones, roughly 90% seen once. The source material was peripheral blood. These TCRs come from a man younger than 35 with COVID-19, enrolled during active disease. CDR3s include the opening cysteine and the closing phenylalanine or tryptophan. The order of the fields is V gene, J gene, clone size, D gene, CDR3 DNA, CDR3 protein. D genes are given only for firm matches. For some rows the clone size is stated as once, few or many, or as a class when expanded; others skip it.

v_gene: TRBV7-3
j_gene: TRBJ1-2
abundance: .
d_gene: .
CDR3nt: TGTGCCAGCAGCTTAACCCCGGGCAGGGCGAACTATGGCTACACCTTC
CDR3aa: CASSLTPGRANYGYTF

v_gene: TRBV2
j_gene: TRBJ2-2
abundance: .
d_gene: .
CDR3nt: TGTGCCAGCGAGGACACCGGGGAGCTGTTTTTT
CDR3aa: CASEDTGELFF

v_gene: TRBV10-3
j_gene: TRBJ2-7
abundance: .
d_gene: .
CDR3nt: TGTGCCATCAGTGAGTCGTCGCGCGAGCAGTACTTC
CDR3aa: CAISESSREQYF

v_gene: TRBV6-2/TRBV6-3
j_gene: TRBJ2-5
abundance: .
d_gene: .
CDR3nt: TGTGCCAGCAGCCTGGGGGGGCCAGACTATGAGACCCAGTACTTC
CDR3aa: CASSLGGPDYETQYF

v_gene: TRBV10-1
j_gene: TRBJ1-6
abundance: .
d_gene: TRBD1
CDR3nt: TGCGCCAGCAGTGGGGGACAGGGGGCTAATTCACCCCTCCACTTT
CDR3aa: CASSGGQGANSPLHF

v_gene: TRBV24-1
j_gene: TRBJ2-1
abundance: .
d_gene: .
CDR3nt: TGTGCCACCAGTGATTCCGGGTTATACAATGAGCAGTTCTTC
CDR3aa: CATSDSGLYNEQFF

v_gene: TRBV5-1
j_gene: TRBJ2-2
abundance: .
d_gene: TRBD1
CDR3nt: TGCGCCAGCAGCTTCGACGGGACAGCCACCGGGGAGCTGTTTTTT
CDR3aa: CASSFDGTATGELFF

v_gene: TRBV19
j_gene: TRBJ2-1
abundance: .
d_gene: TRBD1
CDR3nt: TGTGCCAGTAAGGCAGGGGGTTTTAATGAGCAGTTCTTC
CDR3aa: CASKAGGFNEQFF

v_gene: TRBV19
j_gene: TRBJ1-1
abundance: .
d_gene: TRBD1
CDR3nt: TGTGCCAGTAGTACCCGGGACAGGGATCGGAACACTGAAGCTTTCTTT
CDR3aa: CASSTRDRDRNTEAFF

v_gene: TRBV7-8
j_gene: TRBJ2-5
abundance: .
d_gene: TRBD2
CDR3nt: TGTGCCAGCAGCCCCAACGTCGTTAGCGGGTACCAAGAGACCCAGTACTTC
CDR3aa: CASSPNVVSGYQETQYF

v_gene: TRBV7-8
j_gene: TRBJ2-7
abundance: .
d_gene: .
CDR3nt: TGTGCCAGCAGCTTCGGGGGTAGGGAAATATACGAGCAGTACTTC
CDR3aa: CASSFGGREIYEQYF

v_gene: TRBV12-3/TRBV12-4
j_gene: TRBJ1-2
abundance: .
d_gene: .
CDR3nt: TGTGCCAGCAGCCGACAGCGATATGGCTACACCTTC
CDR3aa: CASSRQRYGYTF

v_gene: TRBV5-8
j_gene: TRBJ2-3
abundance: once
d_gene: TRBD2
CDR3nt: TGTGCCAGCAGCTTGCATCCCTTGCGGGAGGTAATCACAGATACGCAGTATTTT
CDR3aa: CASSLHPLREVITDTQYF

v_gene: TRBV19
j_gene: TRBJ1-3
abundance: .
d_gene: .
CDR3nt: TGTGCCAGTAGTTGGTTGGCCATACAGTTATACACCATATATTTT
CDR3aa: CASSWLAIQLYTIYF

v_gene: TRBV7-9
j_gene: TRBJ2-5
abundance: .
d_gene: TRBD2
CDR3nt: TGTGCCAGCCAGCGGGACTTCCAAGAGACCCAGTACTTC
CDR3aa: CASQRDFQETQYF

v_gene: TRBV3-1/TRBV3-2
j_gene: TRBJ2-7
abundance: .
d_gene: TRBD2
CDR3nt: TGTGCCAGCAGCCAAGCATCAGCGGGAGAACGGTCCGAGCAGTACTTC
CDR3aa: CASSQASAGERSEQYF

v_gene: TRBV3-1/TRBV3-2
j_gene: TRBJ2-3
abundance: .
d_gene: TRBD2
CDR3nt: TGTGCCAGCAGCGGCGGGACTAGCGGGGGGGAAGATTCAGATACGCAGTATTTT
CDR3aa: CASSGGTSGGEDSDTQYF

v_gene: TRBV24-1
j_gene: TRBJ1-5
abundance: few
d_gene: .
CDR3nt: TGTGCCACCAGTGACCCCGATCAGCCCCAGCATTTT
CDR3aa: CATSDPDQPQHF

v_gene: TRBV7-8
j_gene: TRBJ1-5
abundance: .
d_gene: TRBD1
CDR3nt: TGTGCCAGCAGCTCCCCTGGACAGGGGAGTCAGCCCCAGCATTTT
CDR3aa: CASSSPGQGSQPQHF

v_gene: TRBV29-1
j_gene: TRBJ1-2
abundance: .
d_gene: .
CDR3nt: TGCAGCGCTGGGAGAAGGGAGGGAAACTATGGCTACACCTTC
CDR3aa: CSAGRREGNYGYTF

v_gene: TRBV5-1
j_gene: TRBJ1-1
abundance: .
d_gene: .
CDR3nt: TGCGCCAGCAGCCTTCGACAAATGAACACTGAAGCTTTCTTT
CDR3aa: CASSLRQMNTEAFF

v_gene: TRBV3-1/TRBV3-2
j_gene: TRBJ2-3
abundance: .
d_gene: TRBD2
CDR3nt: TGTGCCAGCAGCCAAGAAAGCGACTTTCTAGCGGGAGAAACAGATACGCAGTATTTT
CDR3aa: CASSQESDFLAGETDTQYF

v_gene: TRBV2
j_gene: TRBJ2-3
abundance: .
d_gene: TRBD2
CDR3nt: TGTGCCAGCCTATTAGCGGGAGAGGGAGATACGCAGTATTTT
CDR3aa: CASLLAGEGDTQYF

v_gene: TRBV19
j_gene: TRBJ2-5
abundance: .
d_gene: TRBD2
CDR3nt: TGTGCCAGTAGTTCTTCCCCCGGGACTAGGGGGGAGACCCAGTACTTC
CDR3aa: CASSSSPGTRGETQYF

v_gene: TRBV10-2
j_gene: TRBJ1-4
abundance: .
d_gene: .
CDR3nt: TGCGCCAGCAGTGAGACGGCCGCGGGAAAACTGTTTTTT
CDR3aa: CASSETAAGKLFF

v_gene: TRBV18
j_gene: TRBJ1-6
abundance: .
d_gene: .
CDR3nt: TGTGCCAGCTCAAGTTGGAGAGATAATTCACCCCTCCACTTT
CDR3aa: CASSSWRDNSPLHF

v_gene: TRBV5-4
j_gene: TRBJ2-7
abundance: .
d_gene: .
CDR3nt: TGTGCCAGCAGCTTGGTGGCAGGGCGGTCCTACGAGCAGTACTTC
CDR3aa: CASSLVAGRSYEQYF